This T cell receptor beta chain was profiled in a study of shared clonotypes between healthy human individuals (dated by TCRdb to the early 2020s). About the investigation overall: The cohort comprised two women and three men aged 18 to 49 years. Per donor, three plates each were used for CD4 naive and CD4 memory, two for CD8 naive, and one for CD8 memory. Blood TCR repertoires of about five healthy adults were deeply sequenced to estimate repertoire size and the extent of clonotype sharing between individuals. Different laboratories and diverse techniques were used to prepare libraries and sequence TCR repertoires, to increase sequencing depth and limit assay-specific biases. Per donor, leukapheresis produced somewhere between about 0.94 and 9.5 billion PBMCs.

Donors were healthy HIV-negative adults with no recently reported acute infections or vaccinations. All donors were Caucasian adults living in Nashville, Tennessee, USA. CD4+ T cells were enriched by magnetic negative selection; naive cells were then positively selected on CD45RA, and the negative fraction formed the memory subset. Blood was obtained by leukapheresis, after which PBMCs were separated by Ficoll-Histopaque density gradient centrifugation and cryopreserved in liquid nitrogen vapor phase. Analytical flow cytometry was used to check the purity and quantity of each magnetically sorted T cell population. From each sorted fraction, genomic DNA was isolated and quantified by UV absorbance on a Nanodrop 2000c. Paper-wide results and their limitations: Sampling was restricted to blood, and TCR repertoires in tissue are likely to differ from TCR repertoires in blood. Rarefaction of sorted-subset datasets indicated incomplete sequencing despite the large sequencing depth. Sharing across a few donors was observed for around 5% of naive CD4, over 3% of naive CD8, over 2% of memory CD4, and roughly 0.43% of memory CD8 clonotypes. Estimated clonotype richness was generally larger for naive than for memory subsets. Clonotypes shared by all four sorted-subset donors showed higher generation probabilities than non-shared clonotypes. Pairwise subsampling indicated that sequencing depth was expected to affect the degree of clonotype sharing among donors. The genetic and exposure-history diversity represented was limited by the small number of donors.

Comments on this clone: Its antigen specificity is not known. No qualities accompany the bases; no much larger clone lies one base away. Other DNA sequences from this sample encode an identical CDR3 as well.

TCR CDR3 regions were amplified from genomic DNA by multiplex PCR using the deep immunoSEQ assay. Genomic DNA extracted from each cell subset was distributed evenly over all wells of several immunoSEQ 96-well plates, and each plate served as one replicate. Each replicate PCR for sorted subsets received about 220 ng genomic DNA, equal to roughly 33,000 T cell genomes. Purified libraries were quantified with a Qubit 3.0 fluorometer, sized on a Bioanalyzer 2100, and re-quantified with the KAPA Library Quantification kit. Each immunoSEQ 96-well plate was sequenced on its own single-read 150-cycle Illumina NextSeq 550 flow cell. For the original study's pipeline: Because only junctional sequences without quality scores were contained in the immunoSEQ output, filtering matching that applied to full-length reads could not be performed. Sequences were annotated with PyIR, a Python wrapper for IgBLAST v1.9, and V/J genes and CDR3 were assigned using IMGT germline references. Reads with weak V/J assignments (E-value above 1e-6), missing CDR3, stop codons, out-of-frame junctions, or ambiguous translated residues were removed. V3J clonotypes were defined by identical inferred V gene, J gene, and CDR3 amino acid sequence. The percentage overlap between two repertoires was calculated by dividing the number of shared unique clonotypes by the size of the smaller repertoire. Repertoire richness was assessed with RTK rarefaction, the Chao1 estimator, and Recon v2.1 estimates of unobserved clonotypes. OLGA was used to compute generation probabilities for all TCRbeta clonotypes that the gDNA method yielded from several donors. Held by TCRdb, this immuneACCESS table contains in-frame sequences only and omits some clones. Under half of the omission traces to an unresolved V gene where checked; the cause of the rest is unknown. The V and J calls and clone size were taken over from that table, and D and trimming were inferred from the DNA. This sample holds 780,000 or so clones; 55% to 75% were observed only once. Under 2% of the sample comes from the top ten.

V ends up 1 base short and J 4 bases short, with an unmatched junction base count of 4. From the cysteine through the phenylalanine, the CDR3 covers 15 amino acids. Only the CDR3 portion is preserved as DNA: 45 bases, with reading frame beginning at the first base. The CDR1 and CDR2 encoded by the germline V gene (reference sequence) are SGHNT and YYREEE. The receptor comes from a woman in her twenties or thirties in good health. Material: memory CD4+ T cells sorted from blood. Explained via the paper, the cell subset or site label denotes: CD45RA-negative fraction. The V and J segments used are TRBV5-4 and TRBJ2-5, with TRBD2 matching 10 junction bases. The nucleotides are TGTGCCAGCAGCTTGAGCGGGAGGGCAGGAGAGACCCAGTACTTC. This gives the protein CASSLSGRAGETQYF. Where the CDR3 stops, the reference TRBV5-4 and TRBJ2-5 genes take over; the full variable domain is ETGVTQSPTHLIKTRGQQVTLRCSSQSGHNTVSWYQQALGQGPQFIFQYYREEENGRGNFPPRFSGLQFPNYSSELNVNALELDDSALYLCASSLSGRAGETQYFGPGTRLLVL.